The source of this T cell receptor (beta chain) is a study of blood T cell repertoires in COVID-19. Study processing details: Amplification of reference gene primers was used by the study to estimate nucleated cell counts. Assay: immunoSEQ multiplex PCR; the TCRdb copy retains only in-frame clones and omits some. That table is the source of V, J and clone size, and D and trimming were worked out from the DNA. The data contain 200,000 to 300,000 clones, around nine tenths of them seen just once; the ten biggest clones take up 8.5% to 10%. Germline V CDR1 and CDR2: SGHRS, YFSETQ. This CDR3 contains 14 residues. Between the trimmed V and J ends, which lost 0 bases and 2 bases, there was a span of 8 bases.

The V and J genes are TRBV5-1 and TRBJ1-2; perhaps TRBD1 as D (6 bases). This TCR was recovered from a man aged 40-49 years who had recovered from COVID-19. The sample consisted of peripheral blood. This CDR3 is CASSLVQGNYGYTF. In DNA form, the CDR3 reads TGCGCCAGCAGCTTGGTGCAGGGGAACTATGGCTACACCTTC.